A selection of T cell receptor beta chains follows, all from one sample in a study of T cells in localized non-small cell lung cancer. The method was immunoSEQ multiplex PCR; TCRdb's version includes in-frame clones alone and lacks a portion of them. The repertoire holds more than 10,000 clones, with around 84% as singletons. Sequenced material: peripheral blood, taken before any cancer treatment. The receptors derive from an older male donor with stage I squamous cell lung carcinoma. Each CDR3 is given with its conserved first and last residue. A D gene is named only where the DNA matches it firmly. The size field is filled for only some rows; it gives once, few, many or a size class.

size | J | V | D | DNA | CDR3
- | TRBJ2-5 | TRBV5-1 | - | TGCGCCAGCAGCTTGGATTGGCGACAAGAGACCCAGTACTTC | CASSLDWRQETQYF
few | TRBJ1-1 | TRBV5-1 | - | TGCGCCAGCAGCTTGCGTGGGAACACTGAAGCTTTCTTT | CASSLRGNTEAFF
- | TRBJ2-7 | TRBV2 | - | TGTGCCAGCAGTGATCCTGAAGGTAGCGGCCAATACGAGCAGTACTTC | CASSDPEGSGQYEQYF
once | TRBJ2-1 | TRBV18 | TRBD2 | TGTGCCAGCTCACCAGGGACTAGCGGGAGGCTATTCAATGAGCAGTTCTTC | CASSPGTSGRLFNEQFF
- | TRBJ1-1 | TRBV28 | TRBD1 | TGTGCCAGCAAGATAGACAGGGAGAACACTGAAGCTTTCTTT | CASKIDRENTEAFF
- | TRBJ2-5 | TRBV5-6 | - | TGTGCCAGCAGCGACGCGGCCACGAAGCAAGAGACCCAGTACTTC | CASSDAATKQETQYF
- | TRBJ2-7 | TRBV11-2 | - | TGTGCCAGCAGCTTTGGGGATTACTACGAGCAGTACTTC | CASSFGDYYEQYF
- | TRBJ2-2 | TRBV27 | - | TGTGCCAGCAGTTTATCCACAGTCAACACCGGGGAGCTGTTTTTT | CASSLSTVNTGELFF
- | TRBJ2-4 | TRBV5-1 | TRBD2 | TGCGCCAGCAGCTTGGTCCGGGACGGACGGACTAGCGGGAACAAAAACATTCAGTACTTC | CASSLVRDGRTSGNKNIQYF
- | TRBJ1-1 | TRBV27 | - | TGTGCCAGCAGTTTCCGGACAAACGGTTTAGAAGCTTTCTTT | CASSFRTNGLEAFF